The source of this T cell receptor (beta chain) is a study of chemoradiotherapy in HPV16-positive cancers. Study outcomes and limitations: Non-HPV-specific T cells did not expand in tumors during treatment, whereas candidate HPV-specific clones and E7-related motifs did. Functional assays defining HPV-specific T cells used only a couple of HPV16-positive patients.

Trimming removed 4 bases at V and 4 bases at J, with 12 bases between. CDR3 length: 14 amino acids. The V gene's germline CDR1 is SGDLS and CDR2 YYNGEE. Data came from immunoSEQ multiplex PCR; TCRdb stores just in-frame clones and leaves some out. Among around 4,400 clones listed, 85% to 90% were seen once. Details on this clone: Its antigen is unidentified.

The specimen was tumor tissue, collected from a patient who underwent chemoradiotherapy. This TCR came from a human donor with HPV-associated anogenital cancer. J is TRBJ1-3 and V is TRBV9; weak D call: TRBD1 (5 bases). This CDR3 is CASSLGRDGNTIYF. DNA of the CDR3: TGTGCCAGCAGCTTAGGGAGGGACGGAAACACCATATATTTT.